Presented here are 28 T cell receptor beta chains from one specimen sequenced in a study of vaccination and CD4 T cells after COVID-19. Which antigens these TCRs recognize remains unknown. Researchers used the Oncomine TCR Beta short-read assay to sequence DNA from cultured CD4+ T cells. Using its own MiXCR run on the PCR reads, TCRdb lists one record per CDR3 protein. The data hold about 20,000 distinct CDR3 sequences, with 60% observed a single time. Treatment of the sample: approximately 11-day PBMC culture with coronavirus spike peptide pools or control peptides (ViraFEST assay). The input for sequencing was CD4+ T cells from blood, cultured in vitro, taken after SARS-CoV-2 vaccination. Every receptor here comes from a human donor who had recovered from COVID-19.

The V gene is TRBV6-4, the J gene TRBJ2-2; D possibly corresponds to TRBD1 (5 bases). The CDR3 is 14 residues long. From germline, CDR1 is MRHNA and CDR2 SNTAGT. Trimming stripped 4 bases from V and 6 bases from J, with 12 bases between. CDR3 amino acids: CASSAAIGAGELFF. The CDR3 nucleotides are TGTGCCAGCAGTGCGGCTATAGGGGCCGGGGAGCTGTTTTTT.

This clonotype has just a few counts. Here the CDR3 DNA reads TGTGCCAGCAGTTTAAACGATCTCATGAACACTGAAGCTTTCTTT. Its translation is CASSLNDLMNTEAFF. The chain combines TRBV27 with TRBJ1-1, with D unresolved. The germline CDR1 and CDR2 sequences are MNHEY and SMNVEV (reference sequence). The CDR3 is made up of 15 amino acids. V lost 2 bases, J lost 0 bases, and 10 bases lay in between.

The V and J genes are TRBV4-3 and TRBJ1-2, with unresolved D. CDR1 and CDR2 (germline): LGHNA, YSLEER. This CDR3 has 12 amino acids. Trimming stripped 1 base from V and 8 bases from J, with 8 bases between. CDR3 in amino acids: CASSQGQTGYTF. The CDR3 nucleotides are TGCGCCAGCAGCCAAGGGCAGACCGGCTACACCTTC.

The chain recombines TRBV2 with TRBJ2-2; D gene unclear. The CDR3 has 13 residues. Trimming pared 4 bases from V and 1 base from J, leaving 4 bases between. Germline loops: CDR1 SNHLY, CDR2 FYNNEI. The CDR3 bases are TGTGCCAGCAGTGCCTTGAACACCGGGGAGCTGTTTTTT. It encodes CASSALNTGELFF.

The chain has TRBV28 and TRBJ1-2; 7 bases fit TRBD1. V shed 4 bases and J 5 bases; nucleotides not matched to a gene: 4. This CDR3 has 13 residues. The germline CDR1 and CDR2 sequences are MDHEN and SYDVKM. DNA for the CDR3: TGTGCCAGCAGTTCTCAGGGGGGGTATGGCTACACCTTC. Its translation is CASSSQGGYGYTF.

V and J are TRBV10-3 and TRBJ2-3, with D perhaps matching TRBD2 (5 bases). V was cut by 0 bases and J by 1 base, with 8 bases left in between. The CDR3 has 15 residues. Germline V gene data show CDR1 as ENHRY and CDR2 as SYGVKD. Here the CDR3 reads CAISESGGRTDTQYF. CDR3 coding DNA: TGTGCCATCAGTGAGTCCGGAGGACGCACAGATACGCAGTATTTT.

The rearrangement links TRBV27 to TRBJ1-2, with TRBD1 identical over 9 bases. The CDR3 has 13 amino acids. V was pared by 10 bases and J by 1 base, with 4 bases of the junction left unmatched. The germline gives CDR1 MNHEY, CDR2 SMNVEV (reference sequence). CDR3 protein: CATGTGHNYGYTF. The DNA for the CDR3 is TGTGCCACCGGGACAGGGCATAACTATGGCTACACCTTC.

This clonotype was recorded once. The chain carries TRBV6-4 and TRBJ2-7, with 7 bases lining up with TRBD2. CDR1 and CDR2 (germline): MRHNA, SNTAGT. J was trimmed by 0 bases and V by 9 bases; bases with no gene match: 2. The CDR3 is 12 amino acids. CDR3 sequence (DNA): TGTGCCAGTTGGACTAGCTCCTACGAGCAGTACTTC. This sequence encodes CASWTSSYEQYF.

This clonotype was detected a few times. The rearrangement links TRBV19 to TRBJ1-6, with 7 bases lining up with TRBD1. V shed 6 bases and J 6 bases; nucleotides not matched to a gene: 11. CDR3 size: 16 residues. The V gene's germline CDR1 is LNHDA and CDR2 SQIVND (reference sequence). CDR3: CASSVYPKGANSPLHF. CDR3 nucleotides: TGTGCCAGTAGCGTATACCCCAAGGGGGCTAATTCACCCCTCCACTTT.

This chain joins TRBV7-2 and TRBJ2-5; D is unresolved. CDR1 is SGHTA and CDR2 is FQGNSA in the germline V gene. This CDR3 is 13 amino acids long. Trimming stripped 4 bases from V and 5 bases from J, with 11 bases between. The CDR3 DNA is TGTGCCAGCAGCTCAGGTCCTCGGGAGACCCAGTACTTC. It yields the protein CASSSGPRETQYF.

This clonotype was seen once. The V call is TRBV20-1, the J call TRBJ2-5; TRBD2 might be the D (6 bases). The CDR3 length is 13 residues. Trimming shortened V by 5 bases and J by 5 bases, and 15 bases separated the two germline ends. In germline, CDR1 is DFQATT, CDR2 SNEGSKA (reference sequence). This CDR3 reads CSAPSQGGETQYF. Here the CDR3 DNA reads TGCAGTGCTCCGAGCCAGGGAGGCGAGACCCAGTACTTC.

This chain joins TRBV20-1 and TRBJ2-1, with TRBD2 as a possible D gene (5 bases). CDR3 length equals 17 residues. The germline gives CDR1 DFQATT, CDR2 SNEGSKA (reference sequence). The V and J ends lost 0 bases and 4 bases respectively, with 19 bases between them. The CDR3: CSARDVRRSVLYNEQFF. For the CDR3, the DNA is TGCAGTGCTAGAGACGTCCGGAGGTCCGTCTTATACAATGAGCAGTTCTTC.

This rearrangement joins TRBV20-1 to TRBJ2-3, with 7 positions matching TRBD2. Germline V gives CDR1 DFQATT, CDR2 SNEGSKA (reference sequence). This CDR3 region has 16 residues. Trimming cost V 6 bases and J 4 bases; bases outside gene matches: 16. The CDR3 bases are TGCAGTGCCCCAAAAGTTCCTGGCGGGGGTCCAGATACGCAGTATTTT. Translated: CSAPKVPGGGPDTQYF.

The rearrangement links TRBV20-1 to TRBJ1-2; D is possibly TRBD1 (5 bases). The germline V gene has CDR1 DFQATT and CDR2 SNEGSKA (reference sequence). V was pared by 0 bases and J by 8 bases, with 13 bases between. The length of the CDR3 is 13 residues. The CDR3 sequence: CSARDPRAVGYTF. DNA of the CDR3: TGCAGTGCTAGAGATCCCAGGGCGGTAGGCTACACCTTC.

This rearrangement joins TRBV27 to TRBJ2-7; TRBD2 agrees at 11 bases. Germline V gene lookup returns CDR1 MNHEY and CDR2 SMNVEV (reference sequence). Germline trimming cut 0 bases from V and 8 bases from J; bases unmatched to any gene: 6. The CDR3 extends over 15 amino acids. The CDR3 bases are TGTGCCAGCAGTTTATCTCCTAGCGGGGGGTATAAGCAGTACTTC. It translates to CASSLSPSGGYKQYF.

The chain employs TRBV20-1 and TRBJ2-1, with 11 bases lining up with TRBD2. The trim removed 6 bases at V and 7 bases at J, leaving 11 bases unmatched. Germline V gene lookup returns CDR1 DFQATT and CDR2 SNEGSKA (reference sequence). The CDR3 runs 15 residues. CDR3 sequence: CSAEPTSGSANEQFF. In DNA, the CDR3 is TGCAGTGCGGAACCCACTAGCGGGAGTGCGAATGAGCAGTTCTTC.

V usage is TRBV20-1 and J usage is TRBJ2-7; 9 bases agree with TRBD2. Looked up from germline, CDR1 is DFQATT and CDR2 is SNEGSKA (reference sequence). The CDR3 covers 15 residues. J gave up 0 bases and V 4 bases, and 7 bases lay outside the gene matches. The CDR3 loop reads CSAITTSGSSYEQYF. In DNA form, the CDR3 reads TGCAGTGCTATCACTACTAGCGGGTCCTCCTACGAGCAGTACTTC.

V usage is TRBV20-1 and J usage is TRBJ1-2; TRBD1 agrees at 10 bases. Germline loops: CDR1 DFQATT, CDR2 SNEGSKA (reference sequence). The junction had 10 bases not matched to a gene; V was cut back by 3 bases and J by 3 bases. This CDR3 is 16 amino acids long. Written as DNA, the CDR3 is TGCAGTGCTAGGACCAAAATAGGACAGGGGGACTATGGCTACACCTTC. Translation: CSARTKIGQGDYGYTF.

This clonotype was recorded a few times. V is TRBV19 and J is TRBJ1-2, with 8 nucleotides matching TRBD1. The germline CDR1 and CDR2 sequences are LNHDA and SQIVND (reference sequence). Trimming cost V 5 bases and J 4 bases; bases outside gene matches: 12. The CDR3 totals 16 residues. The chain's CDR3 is CASSSRDRRGTYGYTF. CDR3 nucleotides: TGTGCCAGTAGTTCCCGGGACAGGAGGGGCACCTATGGCTACACCTTC.

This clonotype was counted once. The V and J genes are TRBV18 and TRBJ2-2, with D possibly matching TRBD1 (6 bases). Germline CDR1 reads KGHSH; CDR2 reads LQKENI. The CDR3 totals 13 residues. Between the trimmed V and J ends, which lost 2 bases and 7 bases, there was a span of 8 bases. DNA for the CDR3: TGTGCCAGCTCACCAAGGGGGAACGGGGAGCTGTTTTTT. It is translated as CASSPRGNGELFF.

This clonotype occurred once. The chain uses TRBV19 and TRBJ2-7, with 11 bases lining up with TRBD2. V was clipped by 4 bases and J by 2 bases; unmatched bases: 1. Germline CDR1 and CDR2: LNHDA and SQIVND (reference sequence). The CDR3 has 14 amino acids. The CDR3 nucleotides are TGTGCCAGTAGTAAGACTAGCGGGACCTACGAGCAGTACTTC. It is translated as CASSKTSGTYEQYF.

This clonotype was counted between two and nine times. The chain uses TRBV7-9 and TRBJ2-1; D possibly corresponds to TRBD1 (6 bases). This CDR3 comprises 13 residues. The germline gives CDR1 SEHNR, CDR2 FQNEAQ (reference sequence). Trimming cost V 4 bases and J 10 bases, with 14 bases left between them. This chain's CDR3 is CASSWDNRREQFF. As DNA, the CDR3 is TGTGCCAGCAGCTGGGACAACCGCCGGGAGCAGTTCTTC.

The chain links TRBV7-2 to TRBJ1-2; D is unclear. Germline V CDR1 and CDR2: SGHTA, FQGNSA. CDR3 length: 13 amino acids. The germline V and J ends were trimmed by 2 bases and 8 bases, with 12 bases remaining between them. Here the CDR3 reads CASSLNQAGGYTF. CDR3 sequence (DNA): TGTGCCAGCAGCTTAAACCAAGCCGGCGGCTACACCTTC.

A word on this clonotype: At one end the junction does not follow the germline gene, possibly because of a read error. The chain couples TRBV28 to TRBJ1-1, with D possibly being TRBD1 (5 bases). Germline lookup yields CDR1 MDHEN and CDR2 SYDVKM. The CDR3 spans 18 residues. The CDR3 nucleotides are TGTGCCAGCCGAAGATCGAGGCAGGGCGTAGGGGAGAACACTGAAGCTTACTTT. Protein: CASRRSRQGVGENTEAYF.

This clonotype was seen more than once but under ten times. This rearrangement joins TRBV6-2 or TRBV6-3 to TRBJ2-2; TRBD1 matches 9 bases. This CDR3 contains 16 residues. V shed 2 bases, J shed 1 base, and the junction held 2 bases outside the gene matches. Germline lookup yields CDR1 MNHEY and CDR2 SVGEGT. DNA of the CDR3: TGTGCCAGCAGTTACCCGGGACAGGGGAACACCGGGGAGCTGTTTTTT. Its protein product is CASSYPGQGNTGELFF.

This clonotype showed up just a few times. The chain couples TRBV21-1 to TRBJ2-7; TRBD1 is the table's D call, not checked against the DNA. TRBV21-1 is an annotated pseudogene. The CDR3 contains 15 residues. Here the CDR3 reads CASSKARDRDDEQYF. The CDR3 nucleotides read TGTGCCAGCAGCAAAGCTCGGGACAGGGACGACGAGCAGTACTTC.

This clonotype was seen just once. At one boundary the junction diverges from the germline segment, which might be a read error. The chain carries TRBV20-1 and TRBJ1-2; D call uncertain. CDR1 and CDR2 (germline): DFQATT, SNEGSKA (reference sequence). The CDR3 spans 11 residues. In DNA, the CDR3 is TGCAGTGCTAGAGATGGGCAGCTGTACCTCTTC. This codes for CSARDGQLYLF.

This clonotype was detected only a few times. The CDR3 loop is CASSGGVQYNQPQHF. CDR3 in DNA: TGTGCCAGCAGTGGGGGGGTGCAGTACAATCAGCCCCAGCATTTT. The chain combines TRBV2 with TRBJ1-5; tentative D call: TRBD1 (5 bases). Germline CDR1 SNHLY, CDR2 FYNNEI. Trimming removed 4 bases at V and 3 bases at J, with 13 bases between. The CDR3 spans 15 residues.